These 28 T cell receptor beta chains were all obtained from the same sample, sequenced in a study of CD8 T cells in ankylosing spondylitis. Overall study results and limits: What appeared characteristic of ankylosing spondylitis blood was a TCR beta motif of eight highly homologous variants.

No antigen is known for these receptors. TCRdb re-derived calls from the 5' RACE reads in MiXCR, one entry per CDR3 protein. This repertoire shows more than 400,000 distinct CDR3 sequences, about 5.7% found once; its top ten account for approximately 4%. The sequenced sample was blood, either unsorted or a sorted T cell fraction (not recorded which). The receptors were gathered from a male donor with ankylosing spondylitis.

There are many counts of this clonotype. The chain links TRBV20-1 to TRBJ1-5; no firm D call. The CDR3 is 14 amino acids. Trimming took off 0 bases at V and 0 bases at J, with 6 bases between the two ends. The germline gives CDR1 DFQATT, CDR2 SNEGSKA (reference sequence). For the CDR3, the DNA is TGCAGTGCTAGAGAACGGAATAGCAATCAGCCCCAGCATTTT. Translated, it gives CSARERNSNQPQHF.

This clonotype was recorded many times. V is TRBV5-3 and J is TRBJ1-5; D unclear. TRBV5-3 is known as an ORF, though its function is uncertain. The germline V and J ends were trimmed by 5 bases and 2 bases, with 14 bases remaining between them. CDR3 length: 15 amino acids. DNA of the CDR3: TGTGCCAGAAGTTTCGGGGATAGAGGCAATCAGCCCCAGCATTTT. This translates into CARSFGDRGNQPQHF.

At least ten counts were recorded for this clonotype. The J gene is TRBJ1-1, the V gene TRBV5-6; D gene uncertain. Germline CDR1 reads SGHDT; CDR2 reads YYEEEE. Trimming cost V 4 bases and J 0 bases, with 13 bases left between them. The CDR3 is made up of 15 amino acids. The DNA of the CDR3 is TGTGCCAGCAGCGCCCAAGTATCCCTGAACACTGAAGCTTTCTTT. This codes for CASSAQVSLNTEAFF.

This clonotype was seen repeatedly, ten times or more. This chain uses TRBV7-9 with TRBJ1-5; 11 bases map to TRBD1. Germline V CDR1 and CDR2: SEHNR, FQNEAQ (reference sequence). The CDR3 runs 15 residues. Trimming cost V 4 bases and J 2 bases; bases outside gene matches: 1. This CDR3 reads CASSSGQGGNQPQHF. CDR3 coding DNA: TGTGCCAGCAGCTCGGGACAGGGGGGCAATCAGCCCCAGCATTTT.

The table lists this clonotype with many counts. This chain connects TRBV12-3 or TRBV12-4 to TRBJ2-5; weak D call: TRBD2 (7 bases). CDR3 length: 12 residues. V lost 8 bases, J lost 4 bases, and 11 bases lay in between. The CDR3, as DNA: TGTGCCAGCCGGGGAGGGGGAGAGACCCAGTACTTC. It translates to CASRGGGETQYF.

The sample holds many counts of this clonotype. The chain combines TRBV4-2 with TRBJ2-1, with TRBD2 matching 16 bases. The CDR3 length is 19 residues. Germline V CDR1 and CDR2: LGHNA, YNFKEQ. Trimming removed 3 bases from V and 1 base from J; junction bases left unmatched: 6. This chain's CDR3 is CASSHGTSGRGLSYNEQFF. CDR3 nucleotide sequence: TGTGCCAGCAGCCACGGGACTAGCGGGAGGGGTTTATCCTACAATGAGCAGTTCTTC.

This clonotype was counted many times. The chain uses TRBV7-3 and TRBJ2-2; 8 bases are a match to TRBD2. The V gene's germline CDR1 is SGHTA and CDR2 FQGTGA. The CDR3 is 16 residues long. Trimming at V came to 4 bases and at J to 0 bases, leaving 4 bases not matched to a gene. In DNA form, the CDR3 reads TGTGCCAGCAGCTCACGGGAGGGGGCGAACACCGGGGAGCTGTTTTTT. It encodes CASSSREGANTGELFF.

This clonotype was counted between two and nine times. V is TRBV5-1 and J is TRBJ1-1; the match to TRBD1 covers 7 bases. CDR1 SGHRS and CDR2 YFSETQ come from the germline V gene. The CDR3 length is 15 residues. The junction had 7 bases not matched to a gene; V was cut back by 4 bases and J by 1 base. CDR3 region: CASSQGQYGNTEAFF. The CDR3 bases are TGCGCCAGCAGCCAGGGACAGTATGGGAACACTGAAGCTTTCTTT.

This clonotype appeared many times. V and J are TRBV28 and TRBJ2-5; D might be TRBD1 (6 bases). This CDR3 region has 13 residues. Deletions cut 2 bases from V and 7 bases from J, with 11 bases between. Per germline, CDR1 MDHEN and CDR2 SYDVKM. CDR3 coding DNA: TGTGCCAGCAGTTTACAGGGGATGGGGACCCAGTACTTC. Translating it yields CASSLQGMGTQYF.

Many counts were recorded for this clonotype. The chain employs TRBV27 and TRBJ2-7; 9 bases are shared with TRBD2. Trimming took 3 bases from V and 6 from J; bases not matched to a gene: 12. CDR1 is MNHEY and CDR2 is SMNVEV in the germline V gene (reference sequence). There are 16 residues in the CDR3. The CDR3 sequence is CASSFLSGSGSAEQYF. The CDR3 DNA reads TGTGCCAGCAGTTTCCTTAGCGGGAGCGGGTCAGCCGAGCAGTACTTC.

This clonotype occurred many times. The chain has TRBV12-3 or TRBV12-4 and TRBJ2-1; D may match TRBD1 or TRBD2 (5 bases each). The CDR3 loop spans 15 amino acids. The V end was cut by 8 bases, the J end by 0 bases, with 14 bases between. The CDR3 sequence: CASGPERGSYNEQFF. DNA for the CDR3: TGTGCCAGCGGCCCCGAGAGGGGCTCCTACAATGAGCAGTTCTTC.

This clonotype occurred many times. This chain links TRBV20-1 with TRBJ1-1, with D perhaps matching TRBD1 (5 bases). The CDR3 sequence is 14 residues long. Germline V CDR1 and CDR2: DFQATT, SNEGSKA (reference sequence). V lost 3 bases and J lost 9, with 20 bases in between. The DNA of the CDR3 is TGCAGTGCTAGGGCGTCCGGGACCGGGGGAAAAGCTTTCTTT. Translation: CSARASGTGGKAFF.

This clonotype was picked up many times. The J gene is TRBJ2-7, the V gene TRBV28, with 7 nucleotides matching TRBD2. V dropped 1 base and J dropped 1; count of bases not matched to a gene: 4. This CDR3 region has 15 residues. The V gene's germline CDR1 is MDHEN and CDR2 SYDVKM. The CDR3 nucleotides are TGTGCCAGCAGTTTATCGGTAGCGGGTTCCTACGAGCAGTACTTC. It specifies CASSLSVAGSYEQYF. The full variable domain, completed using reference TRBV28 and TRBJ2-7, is DVKVTQSSRYLVKRTGEKVFLECVQDMDHENMFWYRQDPGLGLRLIYFSYDVKMKEKGDIPEGYSVSREKKERFSLILESASTNQTSMYLCASSLSVAGSYEQYFGPGTRLTVT.

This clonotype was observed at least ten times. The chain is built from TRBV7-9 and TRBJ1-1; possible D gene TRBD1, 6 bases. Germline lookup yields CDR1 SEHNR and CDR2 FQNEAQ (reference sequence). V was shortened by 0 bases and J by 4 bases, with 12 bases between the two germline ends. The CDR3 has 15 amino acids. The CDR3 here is CASSLARTVSTEAFF. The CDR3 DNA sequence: TGTGCCAGCAGCTTAGCCAGGACAGTTTCCACTGAAGCTTTCTTT.

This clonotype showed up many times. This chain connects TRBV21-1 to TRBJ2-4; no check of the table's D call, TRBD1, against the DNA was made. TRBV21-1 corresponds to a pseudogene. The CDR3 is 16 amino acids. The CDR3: CASSIRDREGANIQYF. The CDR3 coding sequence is TGTGCCAGCAGCATCCGGGACAGGGAGGGGGCTAACATTCAGTACTTC.

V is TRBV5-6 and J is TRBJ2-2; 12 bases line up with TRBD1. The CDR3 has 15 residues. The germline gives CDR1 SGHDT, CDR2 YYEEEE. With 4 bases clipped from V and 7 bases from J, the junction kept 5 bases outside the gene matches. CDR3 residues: CASSPGTGGFGELFF. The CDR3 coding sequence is TGTGCCAGCAGCCCCGGGACAGGGGGCTTCGGGGAGCTGTTTTTT.

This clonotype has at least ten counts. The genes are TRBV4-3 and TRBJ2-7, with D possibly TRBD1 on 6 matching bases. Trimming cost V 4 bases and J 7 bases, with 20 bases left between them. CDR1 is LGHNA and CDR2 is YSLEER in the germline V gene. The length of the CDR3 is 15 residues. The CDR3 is CASSPNLPQGREQYF. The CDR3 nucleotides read TGCGCCAGCAGCCCAAACTTACCACAGGGAAGGGAGCAGTACTTC.

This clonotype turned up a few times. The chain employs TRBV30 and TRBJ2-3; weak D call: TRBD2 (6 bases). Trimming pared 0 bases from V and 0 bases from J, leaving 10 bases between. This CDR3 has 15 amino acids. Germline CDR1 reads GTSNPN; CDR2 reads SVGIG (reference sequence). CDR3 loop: CAWSVLGTSTDTQYF. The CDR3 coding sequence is TGTGCCTGGAGTGTATTGGGGACTAGCACAGATACGCAGTATTTT.

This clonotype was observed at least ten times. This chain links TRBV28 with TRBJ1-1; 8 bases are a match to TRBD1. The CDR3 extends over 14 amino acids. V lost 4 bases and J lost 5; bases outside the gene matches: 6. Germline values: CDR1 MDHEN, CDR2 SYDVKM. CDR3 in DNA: TGTGCCAGCAGTTCGGGACAGGTAGTTACTGAAGCTTTCTTT. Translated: CASSSGQVVTEAFF. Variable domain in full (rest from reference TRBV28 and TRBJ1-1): DVKVTQSSRYLVKRTGEKVFLECVQDMDHENMFWYRQDPGLGLRLIYFSYDVKMKEKGDIPEGYSVSREKKERFSLILESASTNQTSMYLCASSSGQVVTEAFFGQGTRLTVV.

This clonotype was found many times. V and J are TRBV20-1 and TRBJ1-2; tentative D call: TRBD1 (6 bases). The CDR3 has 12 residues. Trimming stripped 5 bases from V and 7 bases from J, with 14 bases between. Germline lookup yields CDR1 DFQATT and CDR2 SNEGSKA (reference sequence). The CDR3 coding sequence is TGCAGTGCTCATGGGGGGGCGCCTGGCTACACCTTC. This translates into CSAHGGAPGYTF.

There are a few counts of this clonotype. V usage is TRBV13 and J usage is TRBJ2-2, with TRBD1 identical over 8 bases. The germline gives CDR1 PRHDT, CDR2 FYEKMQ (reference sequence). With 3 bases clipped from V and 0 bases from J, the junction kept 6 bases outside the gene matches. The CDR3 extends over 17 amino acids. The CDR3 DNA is TGTGCCAGCAGCTTGCAGGGGGCCCGCGCGAACACCGGGGAGCTGTTTTTT. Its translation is CASSLQGARANTGELFF. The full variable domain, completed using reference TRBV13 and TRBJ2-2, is AAGVIQSPRHLIKEKRETATLKCYPIPRHDTVYWYQQGPGQDPQFLISFYEKMQSDKGSIPDRFSAQQFSDYHSELNMSSLELGDSALYFCASSLQGARANTGELFFGEGSRLTVL.

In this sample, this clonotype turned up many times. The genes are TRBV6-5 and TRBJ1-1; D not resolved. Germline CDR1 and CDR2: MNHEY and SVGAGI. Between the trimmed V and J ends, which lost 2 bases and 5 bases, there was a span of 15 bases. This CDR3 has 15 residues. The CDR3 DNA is TGTGCCAGCAGTTACGAGGTAGGCAGCAGGACTGAAGCTTTCTTT. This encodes CASSYEVGSRTEAFF.

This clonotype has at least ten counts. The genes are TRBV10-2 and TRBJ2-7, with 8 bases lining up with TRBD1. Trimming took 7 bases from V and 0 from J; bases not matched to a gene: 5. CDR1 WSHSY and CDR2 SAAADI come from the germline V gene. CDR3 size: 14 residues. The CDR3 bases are TGCGCCAGCAAGCGACAGGGGAACTCCTACGAGCAGTACTTC. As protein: CASKRQGNSYEQYF.

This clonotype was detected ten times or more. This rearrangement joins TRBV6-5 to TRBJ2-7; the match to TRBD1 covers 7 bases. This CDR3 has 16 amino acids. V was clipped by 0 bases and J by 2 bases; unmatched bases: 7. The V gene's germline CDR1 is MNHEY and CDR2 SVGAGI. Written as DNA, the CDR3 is TGTGCCAGCAGTTACTCGATAGGGACAGAAACCTACGAGCAGTACTTC. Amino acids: CASSYSIGTETYEQYF.

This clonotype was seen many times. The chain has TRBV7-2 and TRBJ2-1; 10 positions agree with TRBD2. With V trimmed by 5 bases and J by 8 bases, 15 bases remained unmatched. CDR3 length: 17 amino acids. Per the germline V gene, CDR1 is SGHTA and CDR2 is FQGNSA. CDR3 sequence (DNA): TGTGCCAGCAGCAAGACACAGCGGGGGGGACCCTCGGATGAGCAGTTCTTC. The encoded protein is CASSKTQRGGPSDEQFF. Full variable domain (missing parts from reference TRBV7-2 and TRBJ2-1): GAGVSQSPSNKVTEKGKDVELRCDPISGHTALYWYRQSLGQGLEFLIYFQGNSAPDKSGLPSDRFSAERTGGSVSTLTIQRTQQEDSAVYLCASSKTQRGGPSDEQFFGPGTRLTVL.

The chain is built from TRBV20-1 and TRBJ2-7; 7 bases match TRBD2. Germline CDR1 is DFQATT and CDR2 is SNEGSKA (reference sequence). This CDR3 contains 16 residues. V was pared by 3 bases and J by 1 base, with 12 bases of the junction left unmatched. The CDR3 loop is CSASGVVQRGSYEQYF. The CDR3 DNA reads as TGCAGTGCTAGCGGTGTCGTTCAGCGGGGATCCTACGAGCAGTACTTC.

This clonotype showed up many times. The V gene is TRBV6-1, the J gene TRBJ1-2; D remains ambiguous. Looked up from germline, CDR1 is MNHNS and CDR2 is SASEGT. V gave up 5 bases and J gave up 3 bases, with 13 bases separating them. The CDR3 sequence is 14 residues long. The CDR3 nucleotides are TGTGCCAGCAGTCCCGTAGGGTTCGACTATGGCTACACCTTC. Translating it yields CASSPVGFDYGYTF.

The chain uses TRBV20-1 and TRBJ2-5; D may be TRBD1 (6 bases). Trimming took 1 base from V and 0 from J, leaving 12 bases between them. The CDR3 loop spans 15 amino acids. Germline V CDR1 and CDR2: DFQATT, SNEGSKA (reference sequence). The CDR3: CSARGRGVYQETQYF. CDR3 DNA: TGCAGTGCTAGAGGCAGGGGCGTGTACCAAGAGACCCAGTACTTC.